These T cell receptor beta chains were read from a single sample in a study of CD8+CD57+ T cells in acquired aplastic anemia. TCRdb reprocessed the reads via MiXCR and lists one record per CDR3 protein. The sample yields some 70,000 distinct CDR3 sequences, 54% seen once. The sample consisted of sorted CD4+, CD8+, or CD8+CD57+ T cells (not recorded which) from PBMCs. All receptors derive from a human donor in good health, serving as a control. CDR3s include the opening cysteine and the closing phenylalanine or tryptophan. D genes are given only for firm matches. Clone size is not always given. Where it is, it says once, few, many or a class for expanded clones.

clone size	V gene	D gene	CDR3 length	J gene	CDR3 protein	CDR3 DNA
medium-sized	TRBV10-2	TRBD1	13	TRBJ2-7	CASSRDSHYEQYF	TGCGCCAGCTCTCGGGACAGCCACTACGAGCAGTACTTC
once	TRBV19	TRBD2	14	TRBJ2-7	CASSIGLAGREQYF	TGTGCCAGTAGTATAGGGCTAGCGGGAAGAGAGCAGTACTTC
.	TRBV10-3	TRBD1	15	TRBJ1-2	CAISESHRGVGGYTF	TGTGCCATCAGTGAGTCGCACAGGGGTGTAGGTGGCTACACCTTC
many	TRBV7-6	.	15	TRBJ2-3	CASSLVEGGGDTQYF	TGTGCCAGCAGCTTAGTGGAGGGAGGAGGAGATACGCAGTATTTT
.	TRBV29-1	.	12	TRBJ2-1	CSAHRVSNEQFF	TGCAGCGCTCACAGGGTCTCCAATGAGCAGTTCTTC
many	TRBV27	TRBD2	17	TRBJ2-7	CASRPFSGTTPIYEQYF	TGTGCCAGCAGGCCATTCTCCGGGACTACCCCTATCTACGAGCAGTACTTC
.	TRBV4-1	.	15	TRBJ1-2	CASSQDHDDFYGYTF	TGCGCCAGCAGCCAAGATCACGACGATTTCTATGGCTACACCTTC
.	TRBV7-2	.	13	TRBJ1-1	CASSSQPNTEAFF	TGTGCCAGCAGCTCACAGCCGAACACTGAAGCTTTCTTT
.	TRBV2	.	14	TRBJ2-7	CASSEAGVSYEQYF	TGTGCCAGCAGTGAGGCAGGGGTATCCTACGAGCAGTACTTC
.	TRBV11-3	.	15	TRBJ2-7	CASSLASPDSYEQYF	TGTGCCAGCAGCCTAGCTAGTCCCGACTCCTACGAGCAGTACTTC
.	TRBV7-9	.	12	TRBJ2-7	CASRGHRVEQYF	TGTGCCAGCAGAGGACACAGGGTCGAGCAGTACTTC
.	TRBV5-1	TRBD1	17	TRBJ2-2	CASSLDLGTANTGELFF	TGCGCCAGCAGCTTGGATTTAGGGACAGCAAACACCGGGGAGCTGTTTTTT
few	TRBV9	TRBD1	13	TRBJ1-1	CASSMDRDTEAFF	TGTGCCAGCAGCATGGACAGGGATACTGAAGCTTTCTTT
once	TRBV19	.	11	TRBJ1-1	CASSEGTEAFF	TGTGCCAGTAGTGAGGGCACTGAAGCTTTCTTT
many	TRBV6-1	TRBD1	15	TRBJ1-4	CASSETGTGLEKLFF	TGTGCCAGCAGTGAAACCGGGACAGGGCTTGAAAAACTGTTTTTT
many	TRBV14	.	13	TRBJ2-1	CASSQNRVGEQFF	TGTGCCAGCAGCCAGAACAGGGTGGGGGAGCAGTTCTTC
.	TRBV6-1	TRBD1	15	TRBJ1-3	CASSSTGGDGNTIYF	TGTGCCAGCAGCTCGACAGGGGGCGATGGAAACACCATATATTTT
.	TRBV19	TRBD1	15	TRBJ2-7	CASSILQGVGYEQYF	TGTGCCAGTAGTATTCTCCAGGGGGTTGGCTACGAGCAGTACTTC
.	TRBV2	.	14	TRBJ2-5	CASSAGQYQETQYF	TGTGCCAGCAGTGCTGGACAGTACCAAGAGACCCAGTACTTC
many	TRBV27	TRBD1	14	TRBJ1-1	CASSPTGGEIKAFF	TGTGCCAGCAGTCCGACAGGGGGTGAAATTAAAGCTTTCTTT
.	TRBV7-9	.	15	TRBJ1-2	CASSSRGRSSYGYTF	TGTGCCAGCAGCTCCAGGGGCCGCTCCTCCTATGGCTACACCTTC
.	TRBV15	TRBD1	14	TRBJ2-7	CATSARTGGDEQYF	TGTGCCACCAGCGCACGGACAGGGGGCGACGAGCAGTACTTC
.	TRBV10-3	TRBD2	15	TRBJ2-1	CAIRSSGRENHEQFF	TGTGCCATCAGATCCAGCGGGAGGGAGAACCATGAGCAGTTCTTC
.	TRBV7-8	.	14	TRBJ1-6	CASSPYSIDSPLHF	TGTGCCAGCAGCCCTTACTCTATTGATTCACCCCTCCACTTT
medium-sized	TRBV10-3	TRBD2	16	TRBJ2-3	CAISLTAGPNTDTQYF	TGTGCCATCAGTCTTACAGCGGGACCAAATACAGATACGCAGTATTTT
.	TRBV7-9	.	15	TRBJ2-7	CASSLVASYTYEQYF	TGTGCCAGCAGCTTAGTTGCCAGCTATACCTACGAGCAGTACTTC
once	TRBV29-1	TRBD1	12	TRBJ1-2	CSVDGQGGGYTF	TGCAGCGTTGACGGACAGGGTGGTGGCTACACCTTC
.	TRBV19	TRBD1	14	TRBJ1-1	CASSPPGGGTEALF	TGTGCCAGCAGCCCCCCGGGAGGGGGCACTGAAGCTCTCTTT
.	TRBV19	TRBD2	18	TRBJ2-3	CASSIPGLAGVGADTQYF	TGTGCCAGTAGTATACCGGGACTAGCGGGGGTAGGAGCAGATACGCAGTATTTT
many	TRBV6-1	TRBD1	14	TRBJ2-3	CASATGGALDTQYF	TGTGCCAGCGCGACAGGGGGCGCATTAGATACGCAGTATTTT
few	TRBV5-6	TRBD2	18	TRBJ2-1	CASSSQTLSGSYYNEQSF	TGTGCCAGCAGCTCCCAGACACTTAGCGGGAGCTACTACAATGAGCAGTCCTTC
.	TRBV20-1	TRBD1	13	TRBJ1-2	CSARSDRAYGYTF	TGCAGTGCTAGGTCGGACAGGGCCTATGGCTACACCTTC
once	TRBV2	TRBD2	15	TRBJ2-1	CASSGGLAGGHEQFF	TGTGCCAGCAGTGGTGGACTAGCGGGGGGCCATGAGCAGTTCTTC
.	TRBV15	TRBD1	11	TRBJ2-7	CATSRRPGGNF	TGTGCCACCAGCAGACGGCCAGGGGGAAACTTC
.	TRBV19	TRBD2	15	TRBJ2-3	CASGGLAGVVDTQCF	TGTGCCAGTGGTGGACTAGCGGGAGTAGTAGATACGCAGTGTTTT
many	TRBV6-2/TRBV6-3	TRBD2	14	TRBJ2-1	CASSFTGGQDEQFF	TGTGCCAGCAGTTTCACGGGGGGGCAGGATGAGCAGTTCTTC
many	TRBV7-9	.	15	TRBJ2-3	CASSLGSTETDTQYF	TGTGCCAGCAGCTTAGGAAGTACAGAAACTGATACGCAGTATTTT
.	TRBV24-1	.	15	TRBJ2-5	CATSDPTGPQETQYF	TGTGCCACCAGTGACCCTACAGGGCCCCAAGAGACCCAGTACTTC
many	TRBV20-1	TRBD2	15	TRBJ2-1	CSARDESGGVEEQFF	TGCAGTGCTAGAGATGAGTCGGGAGGGGTGGAGGAGCAGTTCTTC
.	TRBV11-1	.	16	TRBJ2-7	CASSLAGVSRNFEQYF	TGTGCCAGCAGCTTAGCTGGGGTTAGTAGGAATTTCGAGCAGTACTTC
once	TRBV10-1	.	16	TRBJ2-7	CASSGPRGNAAYEQYF	TGCGCCAGCAGTGGCCCCAGGGGAAACGCGGCCTACGAGCAGTACTTC
medium-sized	TRBV7-9	.	13	TRBJ1-2	CASSLGGYYGYTF	TGTGCCAGCAGCTTAGGTGGATACTATGGCTACACCTTC
.	TRBV13	TRBD1	14	TRBJ2-7	CASSRGHLPYEQYF	TGTGCCAGCAGCAGGGGGCATCTCCCCTACGAGCAGTACTTC
.	TRBV11-1	TRBD1	15	TRBJ2-3	CASSSTRGQSDTQYF	TGTGCCAGCAGCTCAACCAGGGGGCAGAGCGATACGCAGTATTTT
.	TRBV7-9	TRBD2	14	TRBJ2-5	CASSSPTSEETQYF	TGTGCCAGCAGCTCTCCGACTAGCGAGGAGACCCAGTACTTC
many	TRBV7-2	TRBD2	17	TRBJ2-7	CASSLFSGRGEGYEQYF	TGTGCCAGCAGCTTATTTAGCGGGAGGGGCGAAGGCTACGAGCAGTACTTC
.	TRBV20-1	.	12	TRBJ2-7	CSAGGQSYEQYF	TGCAGTGCTGGTGGACAGAGCTACGAGCAGTACTTC
.	TRBV11-2	.	15	TRBJ2-3	CASSLVWAGQDTQYF	TGTGCCAGCAGCTTAGTTTGGGCAGGGCAAGATACGCAGTATTTT
many	TRBV7-8	.	15	TRBJ2-5	CASSFRPGTGETQYF	TGTGCCAGCAGCTTCCGCCCAGGGACCGGAGAGACCCAGTACTTC
.	TRBV12-3/TRBV12-4	.	12	TRBJ2-4	CASSSQGNIQYF	TGTGCCAGCAGTTCACAGGGAAACATTCAGTACTTC
.	TRBV19	TRBD1	18	TRBJ1-1	CASKGIQGRTGGDTEAFF	TGTGCCAGTAAAGGGATCCAGGGGAGGACAGGGGGGGACACTGAAGCTTTCTTT
few	TRBV19	.	14	TRBJ1-5	CASTTVYSNQPQHF	TGTGCCAGTACGACAGTGTATAGCAATCAGCCCCAGCATTTT
.	TRBV2	.	12	TRBJ1-1	CASSRTVAEAFF	TGTGCCAGCAGCAGGACAGTGGCTGAAGCTTTCTTT
.	TRBV15	.	16	TRBJ2-3	CAISRDRQGGTDTQYF	TGTGCCATCAGCAGAGATAGGCAGGGAGGCACAGATACGCAGTATTTT
medium-sized	TRBV10-3	TRBD1	15	TRBJ2-1	CAIRATGQGYNEQFF	TGTGCCATCAGGGCTACCGGACAGGGATACAATGAGCAGTTCTTC